This TCR beta chain was documented in a study of human T cells and chemical hapten exposure. The CDR3 has 16 amino acids. V was pared by 6 bases and J by 2 bases, with 8 bases of the junction left unmatched. Germline CDR1 is SGHRS and CDR2 is YFSETQ. Time point described: pre-sensitization, week 0. The treatment was: therapeutic diphenylcyclopropenone sensitization with weekly scalp DPC. Venepuncture was done earlier than the placement of each patch test. Total RNA extraction was carried out from unfractionated whole blood. This clonotype came up a few times. Each CDR3 protein gets one entry after TCRdb re-called the RACE reads with MiXCR. The repertoire holds 65,000 to 90,000 distinct CDR3 sequences, 14% seen once, with roughly 4.8% in the top ten.

The chain has TRBV5-1 and TRBJ2-3, with 11 bases identical to TRBD2. The sequencing used whole blood, collected in connection with sensitization to the hapten diphenylcyclopropenone (DPC). The TCR comes from a woman aged 45-59 years with alopecia areata. Some clones in this sample may be carry-over from other donors' samples. The CDR3 sequence is CASNPGLAGYTDTQYF. CDR3 DNA: TGCGCCAGCAACCCTGGACTAGCGGGTTACACAGATACGCAGTATTTT.